The sequence of this TCR beta chain was determined in a study of cytomegalovirus exposure and HLA in healthy donors. Study findings and constraints: On later analysis, the bulk of CMV-associated TCR beta chains appeared to be HLA-restricted.

Primers included in the PCR were 60 Vbeta and 13 Jbeta primers. Sequencing used immunoSEQ multiplex PCR; TCRdb keeps in-frame clones, though not all of them. The data contain 95,000 to 150,000 clones, over 65% of them seen just once; the ten biggest clones take up under 13%. As regards this clone: What it binds is not known.

Germline V lookup: CDR1 SGHNT, CDR2 YYREEE (reference sequence). The CDR3 runs 13 residues. V shed 0 bases, J shed 6 bases, and the junction held 3 bases outside the gene matches. The chain employs TRBV5-4 and TRBJ2-7, with 7 bases matching TRBD1. The clonotype comes from a man aged 25 to 40 in good health and CMV-seropositive. The specimen was PBMCs. DNA for the CDR3: TGTGCCAGCAGCTTGGGGGACAGCCGCGAGCAGTACTTC. Its protein is CASSLGDSREQYF.